A single sample gave rise to the 5 T cell receptor beta chains below, sequenced in a study of blood T cell repertoires in COVID-19. Only in-frame clones appear in the TCRdb table, and some are missing; sequencing was by immunoSEQ multiplex PCR. Of hundreds of thousands of clones listed, 70% to 90% are singletons. The specimen sequenced was PBMCs or T cells enriched from blood (not recorded which). Receptors originate from a woman aged 60-70 years who had recovered from COVID-19.

This rearrangement joins TRBV12-3 or TRBV12-4 to TRBJ1-1; a weak D match, TRBD1 (5 bases). Between the trimmed V and J ends, which lost 8 bases and 4 bases, there was a span of 14 bases. The CDR3 loop spans 13 amino acids. CDR3 nucleotide sequence: TGTGCCAGCTCGGTTCAGGGTGGCACTGAAGCTTTCTTT. Its translation: CASSVQGGTEAFF.

The chain recombines TRBV5-1 with TRBJ2-3; 8 bases are a match to TRBD1. Looked up from germline, CDR1 is SGHRS and CDR2 is YFSETQ. V dropped 3 bases and J dropped 2; count of bases not matched to a gene: 5. The CDR3 runs to 15 residues. The CDR3 spells CASSSGGPITDTQYF. In nucleotides, the CDR3 is TGCGCCAGCAGCTCAGGGGGCCCAATCACAGATACGCAGTATTTT.

The chain employs TRBV19 and TRBJ1-5, with no clear D. Germline V gene data show CDR1 as LNHDA and CDR2 as SQIVND (reference sequence). Trimming left V 8 bases short and J 3 bases short, with 17 bases between. The CDR3 totals 15 residues. CDR3 region: CASSVGPLANQPQHF. The CDR3 DNA follows: TGTGCCAGTTCCGTGGGCCCCCTGGCCAATCAGCCCCAGCATTTT.

This chain connects TRBV20-1 to TRBJ2-1; D is possibly TRBD1 (5 bases). Deletions cut 3 bases from V and 14 bases from J, with 14 bases between. Per germline, CDR1 DFQATT and CDR2 SNEGSKA (reference sequence). The CDR3 length is 11 residues. As DNA, the CDR3 is TGCAGTGCTAGTAAGCAGGGCTTGGAGTTCTTC. This sequence encodes CSASKQGLEFF.

This chain joins TRBV4-2 and TRBJ2-7; D not certain. Per the germline V gene, CDR1 is LGHNA and CDR2 is YNFKEQ. With 0 bases removed from V and 6 bases from J, the gap between germline ends came to 9 bases. The length of the CDR3 is 13 residues. The CDR3 is CASSQDRSSEQYF. CDR3 DNA: TGTGCCAGCAGCCAAGATAGGAGCAGCGAGCAGTACTTC.